Presented here are 31 T cell receptor beta chains from one specimen sequenced in a study of blood T cell repertoires in COVID-19. The protocol was immunoSEQ multiplex PCR, while the TCRdb copy is restricted to in-frame clones and leaves out a portion. The data contain approximately 120,000 clones, roughly nine tenths of them singletons. Sequences were obtained from peripheral blood. Receptors originate from a man in his fifties or sixties with COVID-19, enrolled during active disease.

J is TRBJ2-2 and V is TRBV6-5, with D possibly being TRBD1 (5 bases). Between the trimmed V and J ends, which lost 4 bases and 10 bases, there was a span of 22 bases. CDR3 length: 16 amino acids. The germline CDR1 and CDR2 sequences are MNHEY and SVGAGI. The CDR3 DNA sequence: TGTGCCAGCAGTTCGGGCCTTGGACAAGTCGCTCTGGAGCTGTTTTTT. The encoded protein is CASSSGLGQVALELFF.

The chain recombines TRBV9 with TRBJ2-5; D is possibly TRBD1 (6 bases). This CDR3 is 13 amino acids long. Germline V CDR1 and CDR2: SGDLS, YYNGEE. Trimming took off 0 bases at V and 5 bases at J, with 8 bases between the two ends. For the CDR3, the DNA is TGTGCCAGCAGCGTAGGGGGGCGGGAGACCCAGTACTTC. Its protein product is CASSVGGRETQYF.

The chain is built from TRBV11-2 and TRBJ1-2; D ambiguous. This CDR3 comprises 13 residues. V was trimmed by 4 bases and J by 10 bases, leaving 16 bases between them. Germline V gives CDR1 SGHAT, CDR2 FQNNGV. The CDR3 protein is CASSSRRDSVYTF. The CDR3 DNA follows: TGTGCCAGCAGCTCCCGACGGGATTCTGTCTACACCTTC.

The rearrangement joins TRBV5-8 to TRBJ1-6, with a tentative D call TRBD1 (5 bases). V was trimmed by 3 bases and J by 2 bases, leaving 6 bases between them. The CDR3 contains 14 residues. Germline V lookup: CDR1 SGHTS, CDR2 YDEGEE. CDR3 in amino acids: CASSSQAYNSPLHF. The DNA for the CDR3 is TGTGCCAGCAGCTCACAGGCCTATAATTCACCCCTCCACTTT.

This chain joins TRBV28 and TRBJ2-7; possible D gene TRBD1, 6 bases. Germline loops: CDR1 MDHEN, CDR2 SYDVKM. The V end lost 5 bases, the J end lost 3 bases, and 11 bases lay between the germline ends. The CDR3 covers 13 residues. Here the CDR3 reads CASSAGTHYEQYF. In DNA form, the CDR3 reads TGTGCCAGCAGTGCCGGGACACACTACGAGCAGTACTTC.

The chain has TRBV30 and TRBJ2-4, with D maybe TRBD2 (5 bases). The CDR3 contains 12 residues. The germline CDR1 and CDR2 sequences are GTSNPN and SVGIG (reference sequence). Trimming took off 2 bases at V and 7 bases at J, with 9 bases between the two ends. The CDR3 here is CAWSPGWNIQYF. CDR3 bases: TGTGCCTGGAGTCCGGGGTGGAACATTCAGTACTTC. The complete variable domain, with remaining parts taken from reference TRBV30 and TRBJ2-4, reads SQTIHQWPATLVQPVGSPLSLECTVEGTSNPNLYWYRQAAGRGLQLLFYSVGIGQISSEVPQNLSASRPQDRQFILSSKKLLLSDSGFYLCAWSPGWNIQYFGAGTRLSVL.

The V gene is TRBV7-2, the J gene TRBJ1-1, with D possibly matching TRBD1 (5 bases). This CDR3 is 14 amino acids long. V was pared by 5 bases and J by 0 bases, with 10 bases between. Per the germline V gene, CDR1 is SGHTA and CDR2 is FQGNSA. The CDR3 DNA reads as TGTGCCAGCAGCCTATTACAGGTGAACACTGAAGCTTTCTTT. Protein: CASSLLQVNTEAFF.

The V and J genes are TRBV7-2 and TRBJ2-7, with 7 bases lining up with TRBD1. The germline V gene has CDR1 SGHTA and CDR2 FQGNSA. The CDR3 covers 13 residues. V dropped 5 bases and J dropped 2; count of bases not matched to a gene: 3. CDR3 loop: CASSEGQTYEQYF. The CDR3 region has the DNA TGTGCCAGCAGCGAGGGACAGACCTACGAGCAGTACTTC.

CDR3 amino acids: CASSLDRATDTQYF. Written as DNA, the CDR3 is TGTGCCAGCAGCCTGGACAGAGCCACAGATACGCAGTATTTT. This rearrangement joins TRBV5-8 to TRBJ2-3; tentative D call: TRBD1 (6 bases). The CDR3 sequence is 14 residues long. Trimming shortened V by 4 bases and J by 2 bases, and 11 bases separated the two germline ends. Germline CDR1 is SGHTS and CDR2 is YDEGEE.

This sequence joins TRBV28 and TRBJ1-1; D gene unclear. V lost 1 base to trimming and J lost 4 bases, with 13 bases between them. This CDR3 spans 15 amino acids. CDR1 MDHEN and CDR2 SYDVKM come from the germline V gene. The CDR3 here is CASSLSWEAGTEAFF. The CDR3 DNA reads as TGTGCCAGCAGTTTATCCTGGGAGGCGGGCACTGAAGCTTTCTTT. The full variable domain, completed using reference TRBV28 and TRBJ1-1, is DVKVTQSSRYLVKRTGEKVFLECVQDMDHENMFWYRQDPGLGLRLIYFSYDVKMKEKGDIPEGYSVSREKKERFSLILESASTNQTSMYLCASSLSWEAGTEAFFGQGTRLTVV.

This chain uses TRBV19 with TRBJ2-1, with 7 bases identical to TRBD2. CDR3 length: 13 residues. Trimming took 3 bases from V and 7 from J; bases not matched to a gene: 3. The V gene's germline CDR1 is LNHDA and CDR2 SQIVND (reference sequence). DNA of the CDR3: TGTGCCAGTAGTATTGCGGGAGCGAATGAGCAGTTCTTC. Translating it yields CASSIAGANEQFF. The full variable domain, its missing parts supplied by reference TRBV19 and TRBJ2-1, is DGGITQSPKYLFRKEGQNVTLSCEQNLNHDAMYWYRQDPGQGLRLIYYSQIVNDFQKGDIAEGYSVSREKKESFPLTVTSAQKNPTAFYLCASSIAGANEQFFGPGTRLTVL.

This sequence joins TRBV4-1 and TRBJ1-1, with D perhaps TRBD1 (5 bases). CDR3 length: 16 residues. With 1 base removed from V and 1 base from J, the gap between germline ends came to 13 bases. The germline gives CDR1 MGHRA, CDR2 YSYEKL. Here the CDR3 DNA reads TGCGCCAGCAGCCAAGTGGGGGGGGTTCGGAACACTGAAGCTTTCTTT. Amino acid sequence: CASSQVGGVRNTEAFF.

The J gene is TRBJ1-4, the V gene TRBV7-9, with 7 bases aligning to TRBD1. Germline values: CDR1 SEHNR, CDR2 FQNEAQ (reference sequence). The V gene end was trimmed by 4 bases and the J gene end by 0 bases; junction bases not matched to a gene: 5. The CDR3 covers 16 residues. CDR3 residues: CASSWGQFATNEKLFF. CDR3 bases: TGTGCCAGCAGCTGGGGACAGTTTGCAACTAATGAAAAACTGTTTTTT.

The chain carries TRBV10-3 and TRBJ2-5, with 9 nucleotides matching TRBD2. Germline V CDR1 and CDR2: ENHRY, SYGVKD. The CDR3 covers 15 residues. V dropped 3 bases and J dropped 5; count of bases not matched to a gene: 7. The CDR3 coding sequence is TGTGCCATCAGTGAAGGCGGGAGGGCCGGTGAGACCCAGTACTTC. Amino acid sequence: CAISEGGRAGETQYF.

This clone was detected a few times. The genes are TRBV27 and TRBJ2-7; 10 bases agree with TRBD2. The CDR3 totals 18 residues. Germline loops: CDR1 MNHEY, CDR2 SMNVEV (reference sequence). The V and J ends lost 2 bases and 10 bases, in that order; junction bases with no gene match: 20. The CDR3, as DNA: TGTGCCAGCAGTTTAATTCGGGGAGGGCTAGCGGGAGCCCAGGCACAGTACTTC. Translating gives CASSLIRGGLAGAQAQYF.

V and J are TRBV6-5 and TRBJ1-1; 7 bases line up with TRBD1. The CDR3 runs to 13 residues. The V segment lost 8 bases and the J segment 1 base; nucleotides outside the gene matches: 4. Germline assignment: CDR1 MNHEY and CDR2 SVGAGI. CDR3 region: CASLRDRNTEAFF. The CDR3 coding sequence is TGTGCCAGCCTCCGGGACAGGAACACTGAAGCTTTCTTT.

This clone occurred once. The gene calls are TRBV21-1 and TRBJ2-7; the D segment call TRBD2 is taken from the table without a DNA check. TRBV21-1 is a pseudogene. The CDR3 spans 16 residues. DNA for the CDR3: TGTGCCAGCAGCCCGCCCACTAGCGGGGGGCCCTACGAGCAGTACTTC. Protein product: CASSPPTSGGPYEQYF.

The gene calls are TRBV29-1 and TRBJ1-2; 9 bases align to TRBD1. Germline V gene sequence: CDR1 SQVTM, CDR2 ANQGSEA. V lost 4 bases to trimming and J lost 4 bases; unmatched junction nucleotides: 7. The CDR3 runs to 14 residues. The chain's CDR3 is CSVASQGATYGYTF. As DNA, the CDR3 is TGCAGCGTTGCCTCACAGGGGGCCACCTATGGCTACACCTTC.

This chain links TRBV30 with TRBJ2-6, with D maybe TRBD1 (5 bases). The V end lost 2 bases, the J end lost 1 base, and 9 bases lay between the germline ends. Per germline, CDR1 GTSNPN and CDR2 SVGIG (reference sequence). CDR3 length: 15 amino acids. CDR3 nucleotide sequence: TGTGCCTGGAGTCGCAGGGTATCTGGGGCCAACGTCCTGACTTTC. It codes for CAWSRRVSGANVLTF.

V and J are TRBV7-3 and TRBJ1-1; the D gene is possibly TRBD1 (5 bases). Germline CDR1 and CDR2: SGHTA and FQGTGA. Trimming took off 2 bases at V and 3 bases at J, with 10 bases between the two ends. The CDR3 length is 14 residues. DNA for the CDR3: TGTGCCAGCAGCTTATCCCCGGGGGACACTGAAGCTTTCTTT. Translating gives CASSLSPGDTEAFF.

The chain combines TRBV7-9 with TRBJ1-2; D is undetermined. The CDR3 extends over 14 amino acids. CDR1 is SEHNR and CDR2 is FQNEAQ in the germline V gene (reference sequence). V shed 5 bases and J shed 2 bases, with 12 bases lying between them. The CDR3, as DNA: TGTGCCAGCAGCCAAGGTTACAGAAACTATGGCTACACCTTC. Protein sequence: CASSQGYRNYGYTF.

The gene calls are TRBV13 and TRBJ2-5; 10 nucleotides match TRBD2. From germline, CDR1 is PRHDT and CDR2 FYEKMQ (reference sequence). V lost 0 bases to trimming and J lost 3 bases; unmatched junction nucleotides: 13. The CDR3 runs to 19 residues. This chain's CDR3 is CASSLGRGEKREGEETQYF. The CDR3 nucleotides read TGTGCCAGCAGCTTAGGCCGTGGGGAGAAGCGGGAGGGAGAAGAGACCCAGTACTTC. Full variable domain (rest looked up from reference TRBV13 and TRBJ2-5): AAGVIQSPRHLIKEKRETATLKCYPIPRHDTVYWYQQGPGQDPQFLISFYEKMQSDKGSIPDRFSAQQFSDYHSELNMSSLELGDSALYFCASSLGRGEKREGEETQYFGPGTRLLVL.

This chain connects TRBV5-6 to TRBJ1-1; D is perhaps TRBD1 (6 bases). V was pared by 7 bases and J by 4 bases, with 11 bases between. The CDR3 totals 12 residues. Germline CDR1 and CDR2: SGHDT and YYEEEE. CDR3 DNA sequence: TGTGCCAGCGGCCGACAGGTCACTGAAGCTTTCTTT. The encoded protein is CASGRQVTEAFF.

The chain links TRBV4-2 to TRBJ1-3, with D maybe TRBD1 (5 bases). V lost 0 bases and J lost 2, with 8 bases in between. The germline gives CDR1 LGHNA, CDR2 YNFKEQ. This CDR3 comprises 15 residues. CDR3 DNA: TGTGCCAGCAGCCAAGATCCAGGGACTGGAAACACCATATATTTT. Its protein product is CASSQDPGTGNTIYF.

The chain joins TRBV11-2 to TRBJ2-2, with D possibly being TRBD2 (6 bases). CDR1 SGHAT and CDR2 FQNNGV come from the germline V gene. Trimming cost V 7 bases and J 7 bases, with 10 bases left between them. The CDR3 runs to 12 residues. CDR3 sequence: CASNRGNGELFF. The CDR3 DNA follows: TGTGCCAGCAATCGCGGGAACGGGGAGCTGTTTTTT.

The CDR3 nucleotides are TGTGCCAGTAGTATAGGAGGCAGGGGGCGGGATAGCAATCAGCCCCAGCATTTT. Its protein product is CASSIGGRGRDSNQPQHF. V and J are TRBV19 and TRBJ1-5; 8 nucleotides match TRBD1. V lost 1 base, J lost 0 bases, and 8 bases stayed unmatched. Germline assignment: CDR1 LNHDA and CDR2 SQIVND (reference sequence). The CDR3 extends over 18 amino acids.

The chain uses TRBV4-1 and TRBJ1-1, with D unclear. Germline V gene lookup returns CDR1 MGHRA and CDR2 YSYEKL. The CDR3 has 13 residues. Trimming shortened V by 4 bases and J by 0 bases, and 6 bases separated the two germline ends. CDR3 sequence (DNA): TGCGCCAGCAGCCCCCAAATGAACACTGAAGCTTTCTTT. Its translation is CASSPQMNTEAFF.

This clone was seen only once. The V and J genes are TRBV24-1 and TRBJ2-3; possibly TRBD1 for D (6 bases). In germline, CDR1 is KGHDR, CDR2 SFDVKD. Trimming removed 4 bases at V and 2 bases at J, with 9 bases between. CDR3 size: 14 residues. The CDR3 DNA follows: TGTGCCACCAGTGAGGCAGGGGTCACAGATACGCAGTATTTT. Its protein product is CATSEAGVTDTQYF.

The chain couples TRBV5-4 to TRBJ2-5; TRBD1 agrees at 7 bases. The CDR3 is made up of 13 amino acids. In germline, CDR1 is SGHNT, CDR2 YYREEE (reference sequence). V was pared by 6 bases and J by 1 base, with 3 bases of the junction left unmatched. Here the CDR3 reads CASTRDSQETQYF. As DNA, the CDR3 is TGTGCCAGCACCCGGGACAGCCAAGAGACCCAGTACTTC.

V gene TRBV5-1 combines with J gene TRBJ2-3; 10 positions agree with TRBD2. Germline V gene data show CDR1 as SGHRS and CDR2 as YFSETQ. The J segment lost 5 bases and the V segment lost 2 bases, leaving 5 bases of the junction unmatched. This CDR3 has 15 amino acids. The CDR3 coding sequence is TGCGCCAGCAGCTTAACTAGCGGGGCGGGAGATACGCAGTATTTT. It yields the protein CASSLTSGAGDTQYF.

This chain uses TRBV5-1 with TRBJ2-7, with 13 bases identical to TRBD2. The CDR3 is 15 residues long. The germline V gene encodes CDR1 SGHRS and CDR2 YFSETQ. V shed 4 bases, J shed 0 bases, and the junction held 1 base outside the gene matches. The CDR3 coding sequence is TGCGCCAGCAGCCGGACTAGCGGGAGCTCCTACGAGCAGTACTTC. It is translated as CASSRTSGSSYEQYF.